The T cell receptor beta chain described here comes from a study of radiation and T cells in renal cell carcinoma. The table came from immunoSEQ multiplex PCR; TCRdb's copy has only in-frame clones and leaves some out. The table lists about 170,000 clones, roughly 90% of them singletons. Germline values: CDR1 MGHDK, CDR2 SYGVNS. V was cut by 2 bases and J by 4 bases, with 9 bases left in between. The CDR3 is made up of 15 amino acids. As regards this clone: Its antigen is unidentified.

This sample's time point: blood 4 weeks post-SBRT, at nephrectomy. Treatment described: 15 Gy SBRT to primary tumor, nephrectomy 4 weeks later. After SBRT, blood was collected at 2 and 4 weeks, plus baseline. The tumor was a clear cell renal cell carcinoma. Study-wide results and caveats: Top tumor clonotypes rose in blood 2 weeks post-radiation, then contracted.

The sequence was collected from a woman aged 45-65 years with renal cell carcinoma. The chain links TRBV25-1 to TRBJ2-6, with TRBD1 as a possible D gene (5 bases). The input for sequencing was blood, taken from a patient whose treatment included radiotherapy and nephrectomy. This CDR3 is CASSEQGGGANVLTF. In DNA form, the CDR3 reads TGTGCCAGCAGTGAACAGGGCGGAGGGGCCAACGTCCTGACTTTC.